Given below is one TCR beta chain in context. The sample belongs to a study of blood T cell repertoires in COVID-19. The repertoire was sequenced with immunoSEQ multiplex PCR; TCRdb's copy has only in-frame clones and lacks some. The sample lists some 350,000 clones, about nine tenths occurring once. CDR1 and CDR2 from the germline V gene are KGHSH and LQKENI. The V and J ends lost 1 base and 2 bases respectively, with 9 bases between them. The CDR3 totals 14 residues. The sequenced sample was peripheral blood. The rearrangement uses TRBV18 and TRBJ2-7, with D tentatively TRBD2 (5 bases). This clonotype originated in a woman aged 45-59 years with COVID-19, enrolled during active disease. CDR3 DNA sequence: TGTGCCAGCTCACCACGAGCGGTTGCCTACGAGCAGTACTTC. Translation: CASSPRAVAYEQYF. The full variable domain, rest sourced from reference TRBV18 and TRBJ2-7, is NAGVMQNPRHLVRRRGQEARLRCSPMKGHSHVYWYRQLPEEGLKFMVYLQKENIIDESGMPKERFSAEFPKEGPSILRIQQVVRGDSAAYFCASSPRAVAYEQYFGPGTRLTVT.